The T cell receptor (beta chain) described here comes from a study of blood T cell repertoires in COVID-19. Across the whole study: The origin of the acute and convalescent COVID-19 samples was the United States, Italy and Spain.

Study processing details: Counts of nucleated cells, estimated from reference gene primer amplification, were obtained. Using immunoSEQ multiplex PCR, the repertoire was profiled, and TCRdb retains in-frame clones only, with some absent. The V and J calls and clone size come from that table; D and trimming were worked out from the DNA. The table records a few hundred thousand clones, roughly 89% of them present only once. The V end lost 1 base, the J end lost 3 bases, and 10 bases lay between the germline ends. The CDR3 has 14 residues. The germline V gene encodes CDR1 LGHDT and CDR2 YNNKEL (reference sequence).

The receptor was derived from a man between 50 and 59 years old with acute or convalescent COVID-19. The V gene is TRBV3-1 (or the pseudogene TRBV3-2), the J gene TRBJ2-7; D remains ambiguous. The sequenced sample was peripheral blood. The CDR3 spells CASSQGVGSYEQYF. CDR3 bases: TGTGCCAGCAGCCAAGGTGTGGGCAGCTACGAGCAGTACTTC.